This is a list of T cell receptor beta chains from one sample in a study of T cell responses to AZD1222 COVID-19 vaccine. TCRdb's copy holds only in-frame clones and misses some; the assay was immunoSEQ multiplex PCR. The table shows some 120,000 clones, with less than 95% occurring only once. Here the sequenced sample was peripheral blood, taken on day 0 of AZD1222 vaccination. The receptor set was obtained from an adult in good health. CDR3s include the opening cysteine and the closing phenylalanine or tryptophan. The D gene is left open where the match is weak. Only some rows state a clone size, as once, few, many or a class for expanded clones.

>TRBV6-5|NA|TRBJ1-1|NA
TGTGCCAGCAGTCCGGGGGGGACCACTGAAGCTTTCTTT
CASSPGGTTEAFF
>TRBV11-2|NA|TRBJ2-2|NA
TGTGCCAGCAGCCAGGGAGGAAGACGGACAGATAAAAACACCGGGGAGCTGTTTTTT
CASSQGGRRTDKNTGELFF
>TRBV30|few|TRBJ1-1|NA
TGTGCCTGGAGTGTGACAGTGAACACTGAAGCTTTCTTT
CAWSVTVNTEAFF
>TRBV7-8|NA|TRBJ1-2|NA
TGTGCCAGCAGCGAAACAGGGTCTGGGTTTGCCCGTGGCTACACCTTC
CASSETGSGFARGYTF
>TRBV7-6|NA|TRBJ2-5|NA
TGTGCCAGCCGTCTATCGGGGGAGACCCAGTACTTC
CASRLSGETQYF
>TRBV5-6|NA|TRBJ1-2|TRBD1
TGTGCCAGCAGCTTAAACGGTTGGGACAGGGCTTATGGCTACACCTTC
CASSLNGWDRAYGYTF
>TRBV28|NA|TRBJ1-1|NA
TGTGCCAGCAGTTTATGGGGGGGCTCGGACACTGAAGCTTTCTTT
CASSLWGGSDTEAFF
>TRBV7-8|NA|TRBJ1-1|TRBD1
TGTGCCAGCACGTCAACGCGACAGGGGCGCGGAGGGACTGAAGCTTTCTTT
CASTSTRQGRGGTEAFF
>TRBV7-9|NA|TRBJ1-3|NA
TGTGCCAGCAGCTTAGGTTCTGGCCACAACACCATATATTTT
CASSLGSGHNTIYF
>TRBV7-9|NA|TRBJ2-1|NA
TGTGCCAGCAGCTTAAGCAGCGCCCGCTCCTACAATGAGCAGTTCTTC
CASSLSSARSYNEQFF
>TRBV24-1|NA|TRBJ1-5|NA
TGTGCCACCAGTGATTTTGGCAATCAGCCCCAGCATTTT
CATSDFGNQPQHF
>TRBV7-9|NA|TRBJ2-3|TRBD2
TGTGCCAGCAGCTTAGAAGGTAGCGGGATATATACGCAGTATTTT
CASSLEGSGIYTQYF
>TRBV2|NA|TRBJ2-1|NA
TGTGCCAGCCGAAGGACCGAGAGCTCCTACAATGAGCAGTTCTTC
CASRRTESSYNEQFF
>TRBV3-1/TRBV3-2|once|TRBJ2-7|NA
TGTGCCAGCAGCCTTTTCAGGGGCCCTTCCTACGAGCAGTACTTC
CASSLFRGPSYEQYF
>TRBV28|NA|TRBJ1-5|NA
TGTGCCAGCAGACACTTTAGCAATCAGCCCCAGCATTTT
CASRHFSNQPQHF
>TRBV5-1|NA|TRBJ1-5|NA
TGCGCCAGCAGCTTGGACGGCAATCAGCCCCAGCATTTT
CASSLDGNQPQHF
>TRBV27|NA|TRBJ2-7|TRBD2
TGTGCCAGCAGTCCCCACGGGGCGGGGGGGTACGAGCAGTACTTC
CASSPHGAGGYEQYF
>TRBV11-1|NA|TRBJ2-3|TRBD2
TGTGCCAGCAGCTTAGCAATAGCGGGAGCTCAAAATACGCAGTATTTT
CASSLAIAGAQNTQYF
>TRBV27|NA|TRBJ1-4|TRBD1
TGTGCCAGCAGTTTCCTGGGACAGAATGAAAAACTGTTTTTT
CASSFLGQNEKLFF
>TRBV5-1|NA|TRBJ2-5|NA
TGCGCCAGCAGCTTGGGTGGTAGGGTAGTCCAAGAGACCCAGTACTTC
CASSLGGRVVQETQYF
>TRBV3-1/TRBV3-2|NA|TRBJ2-3|TRBD2
TGTGCCAGCAGCCAAGGGACTAGCGAGAGCACAGATACGCAGTATTTT
CASSQGTSESTDTQYF
>TRBV20-1|NA|TRBJ1-1|TRBD1
TGCAGTGCTAGTGAGGGGACAGGGAACACTGAAGCTTTCTTT
CSASEGTGNTEAFF
>TRBV19|NA|TRBJ1-5|NA
TGTGCCAGTAGTGGGGGAGGGCAGGGCAATCAGCCCCAGCATTTT
CASSGGGQGNQPQHF
>TRBV6-5|NA|TRBJ1-2|TRBD1
TGTGCCAGCAGCCCCGGGACAGGGGGCAAGTATGGCTACACCTTC
CASSPGTGGKYGYTF
>TRBV29-1|few|TRBJ1-1|TRBD1
TGCAGCGTTGACGGACAGGGGACTGAAGCTTTCTTT
CSVDGQGTEAFF
>TRBV29-1|NA|TRBJ1-1|NA
TGCAGCGTTGCAAGCGCCACTGAAGCTTTCTTT
CSVASATEAFF
>TRBV6-5|once|TRBJ2-7|TRBD1
TGTGCCAGCAGTTACATAGGGACAGCTACCTACGAGCAGTACTTC
CASSYIGTATYEQYF
>TRBV20-1|NA|TRBJ1-2|NA
TGCAGTGCCGAGGTCTATGGCTACACCTTC
CSAEVYGYTF
>TRBV30|NA|TRBJ2-6|TRBD2
TGTGCCTGGAGGGCTCGGGGGGTAGGTGGGGCCAACGTCCTGACTTTC
CAWRARGVGGANVLTF
>TRBV10-2|NA|TRBJ2-7|NA
TGCGCCAGCAGGGGGACGGACATAATTTCCTACGAGCAGTACTTC
CASRGTDIISYEQYF
>TRBV5-4|NA|TRBJ1-2|TRBD1
TGTGCCAGCAGCAAGCCGACAGGGGGCTCCTATGGCTACACCTTC
CASSKPTGGSYGYTF
>TRBV7-9|NA|TRBJ1-6|NA
TGTGCCAGCAGCTTAGATGGCGCAAATTCACCCCTCCACTTT
CASSLDGANSPLHF
>TRBV9|NA|TRBJ2-3|TRBD2
TGTGCCAGCAGCGTAGGGGGCGGGAGTCGAGATACGCAGTATTTT
CASSVGGGSRDTQYF
>TRBV7-2|NA|TRBJ2-4|TRBD1
TGTGCCAGCAGTTCAACAGGGGGCAACGCCAAAAACATTCAGTACTTC
CASSSTGGNAKNIQYF
>TRBV28|NA|TRBJ2-7|TRBD2
TGTGCCAGCAGGGGGGCTAGCGGGAGCTTCACCTACGAGCAGTACTTC
CASRGASGSFTYEQYF
>TRBV14|NA|TRBJ2-3|TRBD1
TGTGCCAGCAGCCCGTTGGGACAGAGCACAGATACGCAGTATTTT
CASSPLGQSTDTQYF
>TRBV28|NA|TRBJ1-5|TRBD1
TGTGCCGCCCACGGACAGGGTGCAAGGCCCCAGCATTTT
CAAHGQGARPQHF
>TRBV10-3|NA|TRBJ2-7|TRBD1
TGTGCCATCAGTGATCGAACGACAGGGGAGGTCTACGAGCAGTACTTC
CAISDRTTGEVYEQYF
>TRBV5-1|NA|TRBJ2-1|NA
TGCGCCAGCACCCCTACTGACAGAGCCGCAGCCAACAATGAGCAGTTCTTC
CASTPTDRAAANNEQFF
>TRBV19|NA|TRBJ2-7|NA
TGTGCCAGTAGTGGGTCGGGCCTCGGGAGTTACCACGAGCAGTACTTC
CASSGSGLGSYHEQYF
>TRBV19|NA|TRBJ2-1|TRBD2
TGTGCCAGTAGTATAGTAGCGGGACCTCTCAATGAGCAGTTCTTC
CASSIVAGPLNEQFF
>TRBV29-1|NA|TRBJ2-7|TRBD1
TGCAGCGTCCTATCACTGACAGGGGACGAGCAGTACTTC
CSVLSLTGDEQYF
>TRBV15|once|TRBJ2-2|NA
TGTGCCACCAGCAGAGAAGTCCACACCGGGGAGCTGTTTTTT
CATSREVHTGELFF
>TRBV7-9|NA|TRBJ1-1|NA
TGTGCCAGCAACATAGTAGGCGGAAACACTGAAGCTTTCTTT
CASNIVGGNTEAFF
>TRBV28|NA|TRBJ2-5|TRBD2
TGTGCCAGCAGTTCCTACGGGACTAGCGGTCAAGGAAAGCAAGAGACCCAGTACTTC
CASSSYGTSGQGKQETQYF
>TRBV27|NA|TRBJ1-6|TRBD1
TGTGCCAGCAGTCATACAGGGGAAAATTCACCCCTCCACTTT
CASSHTGENSPLHF
>TRBV18|NA|TRBJ2-1|TRBD2
TGTGCCAGCTCACCAGAGGCTCTAGCGGGAGGACCCGACAATGAGCAGTTCTTC
CASSPEALAGGPDNEQFF
>TRBV19|once|TRBJ2-3|NA
TGTGCCAGTAGTATGGGCGGGCTCACAGATACGCAGTATTTT
CASSMGGLTDTQYF
>TRBV24-1|once|TRBJ2-1|TRBD2
TGTGCCACCAGTGATGGGTGGCCTAGCGGGAGCAGGAATGAGCAGTTCTTC
CATSDGWPSGSRNEQFF
>TRBV9|NA|TRBJ1-4|NA
TGTGCCAGCAGCACACGGGGACATTTAAATGAAAAACTGTTTTTT
CASSTRGHLNEKLFF
>TRBV24-1|NA|TRBJ2-2|NA
TGTGCCACCAGTGATCCAACAGCGAACACCGGGGAGCTGTTTTTT
CATSDPTANTGELFF
>TRBV5-1|NA|TRBJ1-1|NA
TGCGCCAGCAGCCCTACGACCTTGAACACTGAAGCTTTCTTT
CASSPTTLNTEAFF
>TRBV5-6|NA|TRBJ1-2|NA
TGTGCCAGCAGACAAGGGACACCTAACTATGGCTACACCTTC
CASRQGTPNYGYTF